Shown below are 30 T cell receptor beta chains from a single sample sequenced in a study of blood T cell repertoires in COVID-19. Libraries were prepared by immunoSEQ multiplex PCR; TCRdb keeps only in-frame clonotypes and omits some of them. The sample includes a few hundred thousand clones, approximately 86% of them seen just once. Sequenced sample: PBMCs or T cells enriched from blood (not recorded which). The source of these receptors is a woman aged 40 to 50 with acute COVID-19.

This sequence joins TRBV7-3 and TRBJ2-1; 8 nucleotides agree with TRBD2. V lost 7 bases to trimming and J lost 3 bases; unmatched junction nucleotides: 5. Germline loops: CDR1 SGHTA, CDR2 FQGTGA. The CDR3 is 14 amino acids. CDR3 protein: CASKVAGFYNEQFF. CDR3 in DNA: TGTGCCAGCAAGGTAGCGGGATTCTACAATGAGCAGTTCTTC.

The gene calls are TRBV9 and TRBJ2-3; no clear D gene. Germline values: CDR1 SGDLS, CDR2 YYNGEE. This CDR3 is built from 17 residues. V was cut by 4 bases and J by 0 bases, with 18 bases left in between. Here the CDR3 reads CASSLPIDGASTDTQYF. CDR3 DNA sequence: TGTGCCAGCAGCCTTCCAATCGACGGAGCTAGCACAGATACGCAGTATTTT.

This sequence joins TRBV27 and TRBJ1-2; 9 bases agree with TRBD1. Per the germline V gene, CDR1 is MNHEY and CDR2 is SMNVEV (reference sequence). CDR3 length equals 15 residues. The ends lost 1 base at V and 4 bases at J; junction bases unmatched: 4. The CDR3 bases are TGTGCCAGCAGTTTATTGGGACAGGGTACCTATGGCTACACCTTC. Its protein is CASSLLGQGTYGYTF.

This chain uses TRBV2 with TRBJ1-1; TRBD1 matches 10 bases. V lost 4 bases to trimming and J lost 2 bases; unmatched junction nucleotides: 4. Germline lookup yields CDR1 SNHLY and CDR2 FYNNEI. The CDR3 is 15 amino acids. In DNA form, the CDR3 reads TGTGCCAGCAGTGGGACAGGGGGTTTTAACACTGAAGCTTTCTTT. Translated: CASSGTGGFNTEAFF.

The rearrangement uses TRBV12-3 or TRBV12-4 and TRBJ2-7, with D perhaps TRBD2 (6 bases). V lost 1 base and J 6 bases, leaving 7 bases between the germline ends. The CDR3 is 12 residues long. DNA of the CDR3: TGTGCCAGCAGTTTAGGCGGGGCCGAGCAGTACTTC. Translation: CASSLGGAEQYF.

Written as DNA, the CDR3 is TGTGCCAGCAGCTTGGTGGCCACCCCGCCCCAGCATTTT. Its translation is CASSLVATPPQHF. The V gene is TRBV5-4, the J gene TRBJ1-5; D unresolved. V was shortened by 0 bases and J by 9 bases, with 10 bases between the two germline ends. Germline lookup yields CDR1 SGHNT and CDR2 YYREEE (reference sequence). CDR3 length: 13 residues.

The chain couples TRBV14 to TRBJ2-7; D remains ambiguous. Germline V gene data show CDR1 as SGHDN and CDR2 as FVKESK. Trimming removed 3 bases from V and 7 bases from J, with 13 bases in between. The CDR3 has 13 residues. The CDR3 coding sequence is TGTGCCAGCAGCCAGAGACTCCCGGCTGAGCAGTACTTC. It specifies CASSQRLPAEQYF.

V and J are TRBV9 and TRBJ1-1; D not certain. From germline, CDR1 is SGDLS and CDR2 YYNGEE. The V gene lost 4 bases and the J gene lost 12 bases, with 25 bases spanning the gap. This CDR3 comprises 15 residues. The CDR3 is CASSSPGFGLAEPFF. CDR3 DNA sequence: TGTGCCAGCAGCTCCCCCGGTTTCGGGTTGGCCGAACCTTTCTTT.

This rearrangement joins TRBV6-5 to TRBJ1-1; unclear D gene. With 0 bases removed from V and 5 bases from J, the gap between germline ends came to 7 bases. Germline lookup yields CDR1 MNHEY and CDR2 SVGAGI. The CDR3 length is 13 residues. CDR3 sequence (DNA): TGTGCCAGCAGTTACTCGTGGGAGACTGAAGCTTTCTTT. Translation: CASSYSWETEAFF.

This chain connects TRBV7-9 to TRBJ2-6, with a tentative D call TRBD1 (5 bases). CDR1 and CDR2 from the germline V gene are SEHNR and FQNEAQ (reference sequence). V was cut by 6 bases and J by 2 bases, with 11 bases left in between. The CDR3 sequence is 15 residues long. This chain's CDR3 is CASSQQDAGANVLTF. The CDR3 coding sequence is TGTGCCAGCAGTCAACAGGACGCTGGGGCCAACGTCCTGACTTTC.

The chain recombines TRBV18 with TRBJ2-7; TRBD1 matches at 9 bases. There are 14 residues in the CDR3. With 5 bases clipped from V and 1 base from J, the junction kept 3 bases outside the gene matches. The germline V gene has CDR1 KGHSH and CDR2 LQKENI. The CDR3 nucleotides read TGTGCCAGCTCAACCGGGACAGGGTCCTACGAGCAGTACTTC. Translated, it gives CASSTGTGSYEQYF.

This chain connects TRBV28 to TRBJ2-7, with 7 bases lining up with TRBD1. J gave up 2 bases and V 3 bases, and 4 bases lay outside the gene matches. The CDR3 spans 14 residues. Per the germline V gene, CDR1 is MDHEN and CDR2 is SYDVKM. The CDR3 here is CASSLGQTPYEQYF. Written as DNA, the CDR3 is TGTGCCAGCAGTTTGGGACAGACACCCTACGAGCAGTACTTC.

This clone appeared once. The rearrangement joins TRBV7-2 to TRBJ2-5; 10 bases fit TRBD2. The CDR3 extends over 15 amino acids. The J segment lost 5 bases and the V segment lost 3 bases, leaving 6 bases of the junction unmatched. Germline V gene lookup returns CDR1 SGHTA and CDR2 FQGNSA. The CDR3 region has the DNA TGTGCCAGCAGCTTGCCCCTAGCGGGGGTTGAGACCCAGTACTTC. Its translation is CASSLPLAGVETQYF. Complete variable domain (other parts from reference TRBV7-2 and TRBJ2-5): GAGVSQSPSNKVTEKGKDVELRCDPISGHTALYWYRQSLGQGLEFLIYFQGNSAPDKSGLPSDRFSAERTGGSVSTLTIQRTQQEDSAVYLCASSLPLAGVETQYFGPGTRLLVL.

The chain joins TRBV13 to TRBJ2-1; TRBD1 agrees at 11 bases. After removal of 7 bases from V and 4 bases from J, the junction contained 9 bases not matched to a gene. The germline V gene encodes CDR1 PRHDT and CDR2 FYEKMQ (reference sequence). CDR3 size: 16 residues. This chain's CDR3 is CASTELGQGDYNEQFF. The CDR3 DNA follows: TGTGCCAGCACCGAATTGGGACAGGGGGATTACAATGAGCAGTTCTTC.

The chain has TRBV10-3 and TRBJ2-1; 12 bases are a match to TRBD2. Per germline, CDR1 ENHRY and CDR2 SYGVKD. V shed 2 bases and J 7 bases; nucleotides not matched to a gene: 15. CDR3 length: 19 residues. This CDR3 is CAISETRTLAGGAENEQFF. The CDR3 region has the DNA TGTGCCATCAGTGAGACTCGAACTCTAGCGGGGGGGGCGGAAAATGAGCAGTTCTTC.

V usage is TRBV5-1 and J usage is TRBJ2-7; D is possibly TRBD1 (5 bases). Germline V lookup: CDR1 SGHRS, CDR2 YFSETQ. CDR3 length equals 14 residues. The V end was cut by 6 bases, the J end by 2 bases, with 15 bases between. The CDR3 spells CASTPNRQPYEQYF. Here the CDR3 DNA reads TGCGCCAGCACACCCAACAGACAGCCCTACGAGCAGTACTTC.

With respect to this clone: Within the sample, other DNA sequences also encode this same CDR3. The CDR3 loop reads CASSSTGVDTQYF. In DNA form, the CDR3 reads TGTGCCAGCAGCTCCACAGGGGTGGATACGCAGTATTTT. This sequence joins TRBV7-9 and TRBJ2-3, with TRBD1 identical over 7 bases. The CDR3 runs 13 residues. Germline CDR1 SEHNR, CDR2 FQNEAQ (reference sequence). Germline trimming cut 4 bases from V and 6 bases from J; bases unmatched to any gene: 4.

The rearrangement joins TRBV5-1 to TRBJ2-7; TRBD1 agrees at 11 bases. CDR1 SGHRS and CDR2 YFSETQ come from the germline V gene. This CDR3 contains 15 residues. V lost 0 bases, J lost 5 bases, and 4 bases stayed unmatched. The CDR3 DNA reads TGCGCCAGCAGCTTGGCCGGACAGGGGGCAAACGAGCAGTACTTC. Amino acids: CASSLAGQGANEQYF.

The gene calls are TRBV12-3 or TRBV12-4 and TRBJ1-2; no clear D. The CDR3 sequence is 12 residues long. V dropped 0 bases and J dropped 8 bases, with 7 bases sitting between them. The CDR3: CASSLAPSGYTF. CDR3 sequence (DNA): TGTGCCAGCAGTTTAGCTCCAAGCGGCTACACCTTC.

The chain joins TRBV27 to TRBJ1-1; D gene unclear. The CDR3 extends over 14 amino acids. The germline CDR1 and CDR2 sequences are MNHEY and SMNVEV (reference sequence). Trimming cost V 6 bases and J 1 base, with 12 bases left between them. CDR3 sequence: CASSTFAGNTEAFF. For the CDR3, the DNA is TGTGCCAGCAGCACCTTCGCGGGGAACACTGAAGCTTTCTTT.

The chain uses TRBV19 and TRBJ1-1, with unresolved D. V lost 3 bases and J 6 bases, leaving 14 bases between the germline ends. Germline V CDR1 and CDR2: LNHDA, SQIVND (reference sequence). CDR3 length: 14 residues. In DNA form, the CDR3 reads TGTGCCAGTAGTATCCAGTGGTCTAGCGCTGAAGCTTTCTTT. Its translation: CASSIQWSSAEAFF.

The V call is TRBV12-3 or TRBV12-4, the J call TRBJ1-5; D remains ambiguous. The V gene lost 6 bases and the J gene lost 3 bases, with 6 bases spanning the gap. The CDR3 totals 12 residues. CDR3 sequence reads: CASSHPNQPQHF. CDR3 nucleotides: TGTGCCAGCAGCCATCCCAATCAGCCCCAGCATTTT.

This sequence joins TRBV14 and TRBJ1-3; tentatively, D is TRBD1 (5 bases). The CDR3 has 16 residues. Germline assignment: CDR1 SGHDN and CDR2 FVKESK. V lost 1 base and J lost 0, with 10 bases in between. The CDR3 loop is CASSQVAGVSGNTIYF. CDR3 sequence (DNA): TGTGCCAGCAGCCAAGTCGCGGGGGTCTCTGGAAACACCATATATTTT.

This chain connects TRBV7-3 to TRBJ2-7; TRBD1 might be the D (5 bases). Per germline, CDR1 SGHTA and CDR2 FQGTGA. The CDR3 is 12 residues long. V was pared by 5 bases and J by 6 bases, with 11 bases between. The CDR3 DNA reads as TGTGCCAGCAGCCATGGACAACTCGAGCAGTACTTC. Residues: CASSHGQLEQYF.

The V call is TRBV5-6, the J call TRBJ2-1, with 8 bases fitting TRBD2. CDR3 size: 16 residues. Germline CDR1 and CDR2: SGHDT and YYEEEE. Trimming removed 4 bases from V and 2 bases from J; junction bases left unmatched: 8. The CDR3 DNA is TGTGCCAGCAGCCCATTAGCGGGATTAGCCTACAATGAGCAGTTCTTC. Its translation is CASSPLAGLAYNEQFF.

This clone was counted a single time. The chain carries TRBV4-1 and TRBJ1-2; no clear D gene. Trimming cost V 0 bases and J 3 bases, with 14 bases left between them. The germline gives CDR1 MGHRA, CDR2 YSYEKL. There are 16 residues in the CDR3. The DNA for the CDR3 is TGCGCCAGCAGCCAAGATTCCTGGGCGGGGTACTATGGCTACACCTTC. Its protein product is CASSQDSWAGYYGYTF.

This chain connects TRBV5-4 to TRBJ2-7; D possibly corresponds to TRBD1 (5 bases). This CDR3 has 15 amino acids. V lost 1 base to trimming and J lost 5 bases, with 16 bases between them. Germline lookup yields CDR1 SGHNT and CDR2 YYREEE (reference sequence). DNA for the CDR3: TGTGCCAGCAGCTTGTTAGCAGGGAAGGCGAACGAGCAGTACTTC. Amino acids: CASSLLAGKANEQYF.

This chain uses TRBV19 with TRBJ1-2, with D uncertain. Germline values: CDR1 LNHDA, CDR2 SQIVND (reference sequence). The CDR3 consists of 14 residues. V dropped 3 bases and J dropped 5 bases, with 13 bases sitting between them. For the CDR3, the DNA is TGTGCCAGTAGTATTGGTCGAGGGCCTTATGGCTACACCTTC. Its translation: CASSIGRGPYGYTF.

The rearrangement links TRBV9 to TRBJ2-3; 11 bases are a match to TRBD2. Germline assignment: CDR1 SGDLS and CDR2 YYNGEE. V shed 4 bases and J 11 bases; nucleotides not matched to a gene: 15. The CDR3 extends over 16 amino acids. Here the CDR3 DNA reads TGTGCCAGCAGCCCTAGAGCCTTAGCGGGAGGGAGCTTGCAGTATTTT. Its translation is CASSPRALAGGSLQYF.

This clone came up a few times. The chain has TRBV11-3 and TRBJ2-1; TRBD2 matches at 8 bases. V shed 5 bases and J 6 bases; nucleotides not matched to a gene: 12. Germline assignment: CDR1 SGHNT and CDR2 YENEEA. The CDR3 length is 16 residues. The DNA of the CDR3 is TGTGCCAGCAGCCCGGGGGGGGCGGGAGTGGTCAATGAGCAGTTCTTC. Its translation is CASSPGGAGVVNEQFF.